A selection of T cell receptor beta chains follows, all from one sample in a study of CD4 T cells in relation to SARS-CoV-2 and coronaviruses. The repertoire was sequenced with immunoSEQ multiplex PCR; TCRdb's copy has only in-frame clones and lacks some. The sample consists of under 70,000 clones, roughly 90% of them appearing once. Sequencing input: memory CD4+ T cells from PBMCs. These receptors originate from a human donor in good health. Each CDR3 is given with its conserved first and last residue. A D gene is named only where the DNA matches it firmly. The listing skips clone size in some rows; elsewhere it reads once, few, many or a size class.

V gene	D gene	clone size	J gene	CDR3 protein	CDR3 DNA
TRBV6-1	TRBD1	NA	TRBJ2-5	CASSEDRTGRETQYF	TGTGCCAGCAGTGAAGATCGGACAGGGAGGGAGACCCAGTACTTC
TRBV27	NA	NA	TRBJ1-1	CASRMGRNTEAFF	TGTGCCAGCAGAATGGGCAGAAACACTGAAGCTTTCTTT
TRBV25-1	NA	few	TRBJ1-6	CASSERVPGNSPLHF	TGTGCCAGCAGTGAACGGGTACCGGGTAATTCACCCCTCCACTTT
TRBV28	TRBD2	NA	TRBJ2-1	CASSPRTSGRLIYNEQFF	TGTGCCAGCAGTCCCAGGACTAGCGGGAGGCTTATCTACAATGAGCAGTTCTTC
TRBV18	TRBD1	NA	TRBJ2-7	CASSRRDSPFEQYF	TGTGCCAGCTCACGCCGGGACAGTCCCTTCGAGCAGTACTTC
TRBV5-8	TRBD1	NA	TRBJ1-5	CASSHPGTGVQPQHF	TGTGCCAGCAGCCATCCAGGGACAGGCGTTCAGCCCCAGCATTTT
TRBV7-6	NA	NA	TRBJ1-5	CASSFDRVQPQHF	TGTGCCAGCAGCTTCGATCGGGTCCAGCCCCAGCATTTT
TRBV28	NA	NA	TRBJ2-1	CASSLWGDRDDNEQFF	TGTGCCAGCAGTTTATGGGGGGACCGGGATGACAATGAGCAGTTCTTC
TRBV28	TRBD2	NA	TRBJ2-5	CASSPWTSNQETQYF	TGTGCCAGCAGTCCCTGGACTAGCAACCAAGAGACCCAGTACTTC
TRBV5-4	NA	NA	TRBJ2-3	CASSLGRTPTDTQYF	TGTGCCAGCAGCTTGGGTCGGACCCCCACAGATACGCAGTATTTT
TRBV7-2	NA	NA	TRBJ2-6	CASSLSSGANVLTF	TGTGCCAGCAGCTTGAGCTCTGGGGCCAACGTCCTGACTTTC
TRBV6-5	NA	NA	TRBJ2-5	CASRAETQYF	TGTGCCAGCAGGGCTGAGACCCAGTACTTC
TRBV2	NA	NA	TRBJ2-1	CASSASTGSITYNEQFF	TGTGCCAGCAGTGCGTCTACAGGGAGCATTACCTACAATGAGCAGTTCTTC
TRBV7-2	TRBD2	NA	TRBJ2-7	CASSQAGRALSREQYF	TGTGCCAGCAGCCAAGCCGGGAGGGCCTTATCCCGCGAGCAGTACTTC
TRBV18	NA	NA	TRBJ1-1	CASSPGFAEAFF	TGTGCCAGCTCACCGGGGTTCGCTGAAGCTTTCTTT
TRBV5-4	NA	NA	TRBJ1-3	CASSSPGLKSGNTIYF	TGTGCCAGCAGCTCTCCGGGACTCAAGTCTGGAAACACCATATATTTT
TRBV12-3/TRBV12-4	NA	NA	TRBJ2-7	CASSLVQGREQYF	TGTGCCAGCAGTTTAGTGCAGGGACGGGAGCAGTACTTC
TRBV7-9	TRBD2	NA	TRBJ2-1	CASSLETAGAYNEQFF	TGTGCCAGCAGCTTAGAGACAGCGGGGGCCTACAATGAGCAGTTCTTC
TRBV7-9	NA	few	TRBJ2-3	CASSHPPGAVGPDTQYF	TGTGCCAGCAGCCACCCTCCAGGGGCCGTGGGCCCAGATACGCAGTATTTT
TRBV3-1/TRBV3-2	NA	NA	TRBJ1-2	CASSQNTNYGYTF	TGTGCCAGCAGCCAGAACACTAACTATGGCTACACCTTC
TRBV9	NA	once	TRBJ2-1	CASSVKGGIMNNEQFF	TGTGCCAGCAGCGTAAAGGGGGGGATAATGAACAATGAGCAGTTCTTC
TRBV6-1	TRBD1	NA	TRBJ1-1	CASSERTGGRGTEAFF	TGTGCCAGCAGTGAAAGGACAGGGGGAAGGGGCACTGAAGCTTTCTTT
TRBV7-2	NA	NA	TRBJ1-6	CASSATGTNNSPLHF	TGTGCCAGCAGCGCGACGGGGACTAATAATTCACCCCTCCACTTT
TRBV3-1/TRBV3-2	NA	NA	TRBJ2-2	CASSPWTANTGELFF	TGTGCCAGCAGTCCCTGGACAGCGAACACCGGGGAGCTGTTTTTT
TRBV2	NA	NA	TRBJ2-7	CASRGILGRRDEQYF	TGTGCCAGCAGGGGCATACTAGGCCGTCGAGACGAGCAGTACTTC
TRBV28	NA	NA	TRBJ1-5	CASSTPGTYGQPQHF	TGTGCCAGCAGTACGCCCGGGACATATGGCCAGCCCCAGCATTTT
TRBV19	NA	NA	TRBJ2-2	CASSSATRRAGELFF	TGTGCCAGTAGTTCAGCGACCCGCCGGGCCGGGGAGCTGTTTTTT
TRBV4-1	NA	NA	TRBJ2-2	CASSQSGGFRELFF	TGCGCCAGCAGCCAAAGTGGAGGGTTCCGGGAGCTGTTTTTT
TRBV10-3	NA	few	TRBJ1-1	CAIRPGHASVTEAFF	TGTGCCATCAGGCCGGGACACGCGTCAGTCACTGAAGCTTTCTTT
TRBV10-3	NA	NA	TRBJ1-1	CAISEGPQGNTEAFF	TGTGCCATCAGTGAGGGGCCCCAGGGGAACACTGAAGCTTTCTTT
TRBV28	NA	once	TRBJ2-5	CASSFLAPEETQYF	TGTGCCAGCAGTTTTTTAGCCCCAGAAGAGACCCAGTACTTC
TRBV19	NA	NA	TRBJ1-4	CASRTVAGGLEKLFF	TGTGCCAGTCGGACTGTTGCGGGGGGCCTTGAAAAACTGTTTTTT
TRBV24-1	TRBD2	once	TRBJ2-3	CATSGPDSLGGSTDTQYF	TGTGCCACCAGTGGCCCGGATTCCTTGGGGGGGAGCACAGATACGCAGTATTTT
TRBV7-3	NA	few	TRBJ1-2	CASSSGTSRGHGYTF	TGTGCCAGCAGCTCAGGGACCTCCCGGGGCCATGGCTACACCTTC
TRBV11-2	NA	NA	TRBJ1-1	CASRAGLNTEAFF	TGTGCCAGCAGGGCGGGGTTGAACACTGAAGCTTTCTTT
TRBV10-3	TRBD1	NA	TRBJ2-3	CAISLNTGGRTDTQYF	TGTGCCATCAGTCTAAATACAGGGGGGAGAACAGATACGCAGTATTTT
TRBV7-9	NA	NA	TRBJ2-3	CASSLTSLASGTQYF	TGTGCCAGCAGCTTGACTAGTTTAGCCTCGGGTACGCAGTATTTT
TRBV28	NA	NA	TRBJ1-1	CASSKGGLRAFF	TGTGCCAGCAGTAAGGGCGGGCTAAGGGCTTTCTTT
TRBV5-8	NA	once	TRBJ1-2	CASSLASFYGYTF	TGTGCCAGCAGCTTGGCCAGTTTCTATGGCTACACCTTC
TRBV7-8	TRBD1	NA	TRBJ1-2	CASSTRTGGGYTF	TGTGCCAGCAGCACAAGGACAGGGGGCGGCTACACCTTC
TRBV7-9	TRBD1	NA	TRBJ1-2	CASSLRAGGNYGYTF	TGTGCCAGCAGCTTAAGGGCAGGGGGAAACTATGGCTACACCTTC
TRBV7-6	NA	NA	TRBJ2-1	CASSLVGGGTYNEQFF	TGTGCCAGCAGCTTGGTCGGAGGGGGTACCTACAATGAGCAGTTCTTC
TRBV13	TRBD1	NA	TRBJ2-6	CASSFQTGGSGANVLTF	TGTGCCAGCAGCTTTCAGACAGGGGGTTCTGGGGCCAACGTCCTGACTTTC
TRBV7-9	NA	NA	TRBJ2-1	CASSLRRGNEQFF	TGTGCCAGCAGCCTCAGGAGAGGCAATGAGCAGTTCTTC
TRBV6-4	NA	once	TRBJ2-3	CARIRSRRDTQYF	TGTGCCCGCATAAGATCCCGTCGAGATACGCAGTATTTT
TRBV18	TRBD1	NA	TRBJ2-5	CASSPGQYYQETQYF	TGTGCCAGCTCACCGGGACAGTACTACCAAGAGACCCAGTACTTC
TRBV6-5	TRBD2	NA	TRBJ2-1	CASSYSGASWGGEQFF	TGTGCCAGCAGTTACAGCGGGGCTAGCTGGGGAGGGGAGCAGTTCTTC
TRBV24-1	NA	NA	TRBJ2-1	CATSEYSGSYNEQFF	TGTGCCACCAGTGAGTATAGCGGCTCCTACAATGAGCAGTTCTTC
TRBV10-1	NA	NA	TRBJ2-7	CASSPTTGHLYEQYF	TGCGCCAGCAGCCCTACCACGGGACACCTCTACGAGCAGTACTTC
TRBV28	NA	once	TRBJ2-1	CASTSLGASYNEQFF	TGTGCCAGCACTTCCCTGGGGGCCTCCTACAATGAGCAGTTCTTC
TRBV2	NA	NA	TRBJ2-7	CASSLGPRTARGEQYF	TGTGCCAGCAGCCTCGGCCCTAGGACAGCTCGGGGCGAGCAGTACTTC
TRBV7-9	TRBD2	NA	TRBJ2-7	CASSLRGGRGEQYF	TGTGCCAGCAGCTTAAGAGGCGGGAGAGGCGAGCAGTACTTC
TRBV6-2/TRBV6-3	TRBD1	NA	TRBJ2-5	CASSHRDRTPRETQYF	TGTGCCAGCAGTCACCGGGACAGAACTCCTCGAGAGACCCAGTACTTC
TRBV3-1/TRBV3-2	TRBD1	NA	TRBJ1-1	CASSLSRDRGTEAFF	TGTGCCAGCAGCCTCTCCCGGGACAGGGGAACTGAAGCTTTTTTT
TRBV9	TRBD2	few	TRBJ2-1	CASSALAVSYNEQFF	TGTGCCAGCAGCGCCCTAGCGGTCTCCTACAATGAGCAGTTCTTC